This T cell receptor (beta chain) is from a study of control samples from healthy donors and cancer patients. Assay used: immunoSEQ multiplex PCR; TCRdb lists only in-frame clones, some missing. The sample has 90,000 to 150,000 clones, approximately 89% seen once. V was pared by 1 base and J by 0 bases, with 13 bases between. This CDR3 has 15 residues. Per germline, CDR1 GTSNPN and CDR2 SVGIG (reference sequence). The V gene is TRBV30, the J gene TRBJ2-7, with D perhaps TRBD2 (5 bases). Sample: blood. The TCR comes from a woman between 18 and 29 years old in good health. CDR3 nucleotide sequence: TGTGCCTGGAGTGATCGGCAGGAGGTCTCCTACGAGCAGTACTTC. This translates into CAWSDRQEVSYEQYF. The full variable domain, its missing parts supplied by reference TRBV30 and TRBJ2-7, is SQTIHQWPATLVQPVGSPLSLECTVEGTSNPNLYWYRQAAGRGLQLLFYSVGIGQISSEVPQNLSASRPQDRQFILSSKKLLLSDSGFYLCAWSDRQEVSYEQYFGPGTRLTVT.